Sequencing of this TCR beta chain was carried out in a study of T cells in Graves' hyperthyroidism and ophthalmopathy. At the level of the study: Specimen type is peripheral blood, collected at initial diagnosis prior to any treatment.

A NOSPECS grade of at least 4, a Clinical Activity Score of at least 3 and duration under 3 months were recorded in ophthalmopathy patients. Clinicians diagnosed patients from clinical symptoms, serum thyroxine and TRAb, thyroid ultrasound and orbital computed tomography. This clonotype was detected many times. The antigen remains undetermined. Study-level results: Blood shared most expanded thyroid clonotypes above 0.001.

TCR beta CDR3 regions were amplified from RNA. First-round RT-PCR with HTBI primers amplified the TCR CDR3 region. TCRdb re-called the multiplex PCR reads through MiXCR, storing one row per CDR3 protein. The repertoire includes under 500,000 distinct CDR3 sequences, about an eighth of them detected once, and 28% sits in the top ten. V gave up 0 bases and J gave up 5 bases, with 12 bases separating them. This CDR3 contains 14 residues. CDR1 is DFQATT and CDR2 is SNEGSKA in the germline V gene (reference sequence). The V call is TRBV20-1, the J call TRBJ2-3; D may be TRBD1 or TRBD2 (5 bases each). This sequence originates from a man aged 50 to 60 with Graves' ophthalmopathy. Source material: blood. For the CDR3, the DNA is TGCAGTGCTAGAGATTCCGGGGCCGTAGATACGCAGTATTTT. Translated: CSARDSGAVDTQYF.